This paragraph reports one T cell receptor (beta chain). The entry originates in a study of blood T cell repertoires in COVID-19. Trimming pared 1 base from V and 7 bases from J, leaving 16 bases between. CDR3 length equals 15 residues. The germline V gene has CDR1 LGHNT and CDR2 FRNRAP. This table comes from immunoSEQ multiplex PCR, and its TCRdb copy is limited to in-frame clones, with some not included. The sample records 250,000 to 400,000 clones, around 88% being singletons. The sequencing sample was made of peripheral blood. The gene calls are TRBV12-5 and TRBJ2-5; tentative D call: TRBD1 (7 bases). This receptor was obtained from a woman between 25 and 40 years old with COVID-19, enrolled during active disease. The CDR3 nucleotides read TGTGCTAGTGGTTTGGACAGGACAGGAGGGGTGACCCAGTACTTC. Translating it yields CASGLDRTGGVTQYF.